This is a list of T cell receptor beta chains from one sample in a study of identical twins. From the 5' RACE reads, TCRdb called clonotypes with MiXCR, one entry per CDR3 protein. Among 540,000 or so distinct CDR3 sequences, about 20% were seen once, and the ten largest hold roughly 0.5%. These records were also assigned to another study, of yellow fever vaccine responses in identical twins.

Input material: CD4+ T cells sorted from blood. The receptors shown here come from a woman aged 18-30 years in good health. The CDR3 runs from the conserved cysteine through the conserved F or W. A D gene is named only where the DNA matches it firmly. Some rows mark clone size as missing; the rest say once, few, many or name a class of expanded clone.

v_gene: TRBV29-1
d_gene: .
j_gene: TRBJ2-1
abundance: .
CDR3nt: TGCAGCCTAAATACGCCTAGATCAGCATATGAGCAGTTCTTC
CDR3aa: CSLNTPRSAYEQFF

v_gene: TRBV29-1
d_gene: TRBD1
j_gene: TRBJ2-7
abundance: .
CDR3nt: TGCAGCGTTGGACAGGGGGTAGTTAACGAGCAGTACTTC
CDR3aa: CSVGQGVVNEQYF

v_gene: TRBV2
d_gene: TRBD1
j_gene: TRBJ1-5
abundance: few
CDR3nt: TGTGCCAGCAGCGACAGGGGTCCTCAGCCCCAGCATTTT
CDR3aa: CASSDRGPQPQHF

v_gene: TRBV6-1
d_gene: .
j_gene: TRBJ2-7
abundance: .
CDR3nt: TGTGCCAGCACCCGTCCTGGGACTGGCTCCTACGAGCAGTACTTC
CDR3aa: CASTRPGTGSYEQYF

v_gene: TRBV10-2
d_gene: TRBD1
j_gene: TRBJ1-1
abundance: many
CDR3nt: TGCGCCAGCAGCGCCGGGACAGGGTTATTGTGGTACACTGAAGCTTTCTTT
CDR3aa: CASSAGTGLLWYTEAFF

v_gene: TRBV24-1
d_gene: TRBD2
j_gene: TRBJ2-1
abundance: .
CDR3nt: TGTGCCACCAGTGATTTGGGGCGGGGGTACAATGAGCAGTTCTTC
CDR3aa: CATSDLGRGYNEQFF

v_gene: TRBV27
d_gene: .
j_gene: TRBJ1-2
abundance: .
CDR3nt: TGTGCCAGCAGTCCCGCCGACAGATATTATGGCTACACCTTC
CDR3aa: CASSPADRYYGYTF

v_gene: TRBV2
d_gene: .
j_gene: TRBJ2-5
abundance: .
CDR3nt: TGTGCCAGCAGTCCTCTGAGGTCTTTAGAGACCCAGTACTTC
CDR3aa: CASSPLRSLETQYF

v_gene: TRBV11-2
d_gene: TRBD1
j_gene: TRBJ2-5
abundance: .
CDR3nt: TGTGCCAGCAGCAACCGGGGACAGGAAGAGACCCAGTACTTC
CDR3aa: CASSNRGQEETQYF

v_gene: TRBV5-1
d_gene: TRBD2
j_gene: TRBJ2-3
abundance: .
CDR3nt: TGCGCCAGCAGCTTGGCCGGAGCGGGAGGAGGGACAGATACGCAGTATTTT
CDR3aa: CASSLAGAGGGTDTQYF

v_gene: TRBV3-1
d_gene: .
j_gene: TRBJ2-4
abundance: .
CDR3nt: TGTGCCAGCAGCCAAGATCTCGTACAGGCTAAAAACATTCAGTACTTC
CDR3aa: CASSQDLVQAKNIQYF

v_gene: TRBV7-9
d_gene: .
j_gene: TRBJ1-1
abundance: .
CDR3nt: TGTACCAGCAGCTCCCCCACAGCGGGAGAAGCTTTCTTT
CDR3aa: CTSSSPTAGEAFF

v_gene: TRBV9
d_gene: .
j_gene: TRBJ2-2
abundance: few
CDR3nt: TGTGCCAGCAGCGTAGCTGCAGGCCCGAACACCGGGGAGCTGTTTTTT
CDR3aa: CASSVAAGPNTGELFF

v_gene: TRBV12-3/TRBV12-4
d_gene: .
j_gene: TRBJ2-1
abundance: .
CDR3nt: TGTGCCAGCCTTTTTTCGGGGTTCTACAATGAGCAGTTCTTC
CDR3aa: CASLFSGFYNEQFF

v_gene: TRBV6-1
d_gene: .
j_gene: TRBJ2-6
abundance: few
CDR3nt: TGTGCCAGTAAGGGGGTACTGTTCTCTGGGGCCAACGTCCTGACTTTC
CDR3aa: CASKGVLFSGANVLTF

v_gene: TRBV28
d_gene: .
j_gene: TRBJ2-5
abundance: few
CDR3nt: TGTGCCAGCAGTTTACGCCCCGCTCTGGAGACCCAGTACTTC
CDR3aa: CASSLRPALETQYF

v_gene: TRBV7-8
d_gene: TRBD1
j_gene: TRBJ1-5
abundance: .
CDR3nt: TGTGCCAGCAGCTTAGGTCCACAGGGGATCGGCAATCAGCCCCAGCATTTT
CDR3aa: CASSLGPQGIGNQPQHF

v_gene: TRBV6-2/TRBV6-3
d_gene: TRBD2
j_gene: TRBJ2-1
abundance: few
CDR3nt: TGTGCCAGCAGGCACGGACTAGCGGCTAATGAGCAGTTCTTC
CDR3aa: CASRHGLAANEQFF

v_gene: TRBV20-1
d_gene: .
j_gene: TRBJ1-1
abundance: few
CDR3nt: TGCAGTGCCACCTACGACAGTTTGAACACTGAAGCTTTCTTT
CDR3aa: CSATYDSLNTEAFF